Listed below are T cell receptor beta chains from one sample, sequenced in a study of identical twins. TCRdb used MiXCR to reprocess the 5' RACE reads, holding one entry per CDR3 protein. The sample has a few hundred thousand distinct CDR3 sequences, roughly 8% seen once. This same sample was also taken into another study, of yellow fever vaccine responses in identical twins.

Sequenced sample: CD8+ T cells sorted from blood. These TCRs come from a woman aged 18-29 years in good health. Each CDR3 is given with its conserved first and last residue. Each record gives: CDR3 length, V gene, clone size, J gene, D gene, CDR3 DNA, CDR3 protein. The D gene is left open where the match is weak. Clone size appears in some rows only: once, few, many, or a class for an expanded clone.

>13|TRBV12-3/TRBV12-4|NA|TRBJ2-3|NA
TGTGCCAGCAGTGGGACGGATACAGATACGCAGTATTTT
CASSGTDTDTQYF
>18|TRBV11-2|many|TRBJ2-3|NA
TGTGCCAGCAGCTTAAGGCCCGGACATGTTACTAGCACAGATACGCAGTATTTT
CASSLRPGHVTSTDTQYF
>16|TRBV7-3|few|TRBJ2-1|TRBD2
TGTGCCAGCGGGGTTCATAGCGGGGGGGCTTATAATGAGCAGTTCTTC
CASGVHSGGAYNEQFF
>14|TRBV5-1|many|TRBJ2-7|TRBD2
TGCGCCAGCAGCGCCGGGGAGGGGTACGACGAGCAGTACTTC
CASSAGEGYDEQYF
>16|TRBV27|few|TRBJ2-2|TRBD2
TGTGCCAGCAGTCCTAGGGAGGGCCCGAACACCGGGGAGCTGTTTTTT
CASSPREGPNTGELFF
>15|TRBV11-2|few|TRBJ2-3|NA
TGTGCCAGCAGCTTAGCGGGCGGCCAGGCAGATACGCAGTATTTT
CASSLAGGQADTQYF
>17|TRBV2|NA|TRBJ2-3|NA
TGTGCCAGCAGTGTAGCTTTCGACAGTCCTAGCACAGATACGCAGTATTTT
CASSVAFDSPSTDTQYF
>14|TRBV20-1|many|TRBJ2-1|TRBD2
TGCAGTGCTAGTTTTCTAGCGGGTCACAATGAGCAGTTCTTC
CSASFLAGHNEQFF
>14|TRBV15|NA|TRBJ2-5|NA
TGTGCCACCAGCAGAGTAGGGGCCCCAGAGACCCAGTACTTC
CATSRVGAPETQYF
>13|TRBV29-1|many|TRBJ2-3|NA
TGCAGCGTTGGCGGGCCCAGCACAGATACGCAGTATTTT
CSVGGPSTDTQYF
>15|TRBV5-6|many|TRBJ2-5|NA
TGTGCCAGCAGCTTGCCCGGTTGGGAGCCAGAGACCCAGTACTTC
CASSLPGWEPETQYF
>16|TRBV27|many|TRBJ2-7|NA
TGTGCCAGCAGTACCCGCGATAGCGGATTCGCCTACGAGCAGTACTTC
CASSTRDSGFAYEQYF
>16|TRBV7-9|NA|TRBJ2-3|NA
TGTGCCAGCAGCCACCCCCCCGGACAGTCCACAGATACGCAGTATTTT
CASSHPPGQSTDTQYF
>16|TRBV5-1|NA|TRBJ2-6|NA
TGCGCCAGCAGACAACCTGGGGGCTCTGGGGCCAACGTCCTGACTTTC
CASRQPGGSGANVLTF
>14|TRBV25-1|many|TRBJ2-7|TRBD1
TGTGCCAGCAGTGCCTCAGGACAGGGCTACGAGCAGTACTTC
CASSASGQGYEQYF
>16|TRBV12-3/TRBV12-4|many|TRBJ2-3|NA
TGTGCCAGCACTGACGTGGGGGCCTCCGACACAGATACGCAGTATTTT
CASTDVGASDTDTQYF
>13|TRBV28|NA|TRBJ1-2|NA
TGTGCCAGCAGATACCAGGGAGGAGATGGCTACACCTTC
CASRYQGGDGYTF
>13|TRBV4-3|few|TRBJ2-7|NA
TGCGCCAGCAGCCCCAGTCGGGGCTACGAGCAGTACTTC
CASSPSRGYEQYF
>14|TRBV5-1|few|TRBJ1-1|TRBD1
TGCGCCAGCGGGAACAGGGGAATGAACACTGAAGCTTTCTTT
CASGNRGMNTEAFF
>14|TRBV7-9|NA|TRBJ2-7|TRBD1
TGTGCCACCAAACCCATGGGACAGGGGTACGAGCAGTACTTC
CATKPMGQGYEQYF
>16|TRBV20-1|few|TRBJ2-3|TRBD2
TGCAGTGCTAGAGACCTAGCGGGGGGGCGGACAGATACGCAGTATTTT
CSARDLAGGRTDTQYF
>17|TRBV20-1|many|TRBJ2-5|TRBD2
TGCAGTGCTACCCCCCCGCTTGGTAGCGGGACCCAAGAGACCCAGTACTTC
CSATPPLGSGTQETQYF
>14|TRBV27|NA|TRBJ2-5|NA
TGTGCCAGCAGTTATGGCGGGAACCAAGAGACCCAGTACTTC
CASSYGGNQETQYF
>12|TRBV12-3/TRBV12-4|NA|TRBJ2-3|NA
TGTGCCAGCAGTTCAGCAGGGCATACGCAGTATTTT
CASSSAGHTQYF
>13|TRBV11-2|few|TRBJ2-7|NA
TGTGCCAGCAGCGTCAGGTCCCAATACGAGCAGTACTTC
CASSVRSQYEQYF
>15|TRBV28|NA|TRBJ2-5|NA
TGTGCCAGCAGTTCCCGGGACGGACAGCCAGAGACCCAGTACTTC
CASSSRDGQPETQYF
>18|TRBV21-1|many|TRBJ2-3|NA
TGTGCCAGCAGCAAAGACCCAACGACACCTAAGAGCACAGATACGCAGTATTTT
CASSKDPTTPKSTDTQYF
>14|TRBV7-3|few|TRBJ2-2|NA
TGTGCCAGCAGCCTTGGGGCCCGAACCGGGGAGCTGTTTTTT
CASSLGARTGELFF
>15|TRBV7-8|many|TRBJ1-2|NA
TGTGCCAGCAGCTCCGAGCGGACAGTTTTTGGAGGCTACACCTTC
CASSSERTVFGGYTF
>13|TRBV5-1|few|TRBJ1-5|NA
TGCGCCAGCCTCGAAGTACGCAATCAGCCCCAGCATTTT
CASLEVRNQPQHF
>16|TRBV27|few|TRBJ2-7|TRBD1
TGTGCCAGCAGTTTATCTGGACAGGGGGTTCGGTACGAGCAGTACTTC
CASSLSGQGVRYEQYF
>17|TRBV4-3|NA|TRBJ2-3|TRBD2
TGCGCCAGCAGCCAATCTTCTGCGGGGGTTAGCACAGATACGCAGTATTTT
CASSQSSAGVSTDTQYF
>14|TRBV7-2|many|TRBJ1-2|TRBD1
TGTGCCAGCAGTCCCAGAGGACAGGTATATGGCTACACCTTC
CASSPRGQVYGYTF
>14|TRBV19|NA|TRBJ2-2|TRBD2
TGTGCCACGTCGCTAGCGGGAGATACCGGGGAGCTGTTTTTT
CATSLAGDTGELFF
>12|TRBV20-1|few|TRBJ2-7|NA
TGCAGTGCTAGGGATGAGGGTAACGAGCAGTACTTC
CSARDEGNEQYF
>18|TRBV5-6|few|TRBJ2-3|NA
TGTGCCAGCAGCTTGGTGGGTTTTCGGGGTGAGGGCACAGATACGCAGTATTTT
CASSLVGFRGEGTDTQYF
>12|TRBV12-3/TRBV12-4|many|TRBJ1-5|NA
TGTGCCAGCAGTTTACCAAACCAGCCCCAGCATTTT
CASSLPNQPQHF
>14|TRBV7-2|NA|TRBJ2-5|NA
TGTGCCAGCAGCCCTTACTGGACGGGTGAGACCCAGTACTTC
CASSPYWTGETQYF
>16|TRBV6-1|NA|TRBJ2-3|NA
TGTGCCAGCAGCACCGCTGGGCCAGCTAGCACAGATACGCAGTATTTT
CASSTAGPASTDTQYF
>16|TRBV7-2|NA|TRBJ2-7|TRBD2
TGTGCCAGCAGCTTAGACTCAGCGGGAGCGATCTACGAGCAGTACTTC
CASSLDSAGAIYEQYF
>15|TRBV4-1|NA|TRBJ1-1|TRBD1
TGCGCCAGCAGCCAAGAACCCGACAGGGACACTGAAGCTTTCTTT
CASSQEPDRDTEAFF
>15|TRBV27|few|TRBJ2-7|TRBD2
TGTGCCAGCAGTTTTATAGCGGGGAGCTCCTACGAGCAGTACTTC
CASSFIAGSSYEQYF
>15|TRBV9|few|TRBJ2-3|NA
TGTGCCAGCAGCGTTACCGGGACCCCCGGGGATACGCAGTATTTT
CASSVTGTPGDTQYF
>24|TRBV18|NA|TRBJ2-7|TRBD2
TGTGCCAGCTCACCTAGCCCAACCAAACCGCAGGGACTAGCGGGGGGGCGGAACTCCTACGAGCAGTACTTC
CASSPSPTKPQGLAGGRNSYEQYF
>15|TRBV4-1|few|TRBJ1-2|NA
TGCGCCAGCAGCCAATCCCCCAGACGCGAAGCCGGCTACACCTTC
CASSQSPRREAGYTF